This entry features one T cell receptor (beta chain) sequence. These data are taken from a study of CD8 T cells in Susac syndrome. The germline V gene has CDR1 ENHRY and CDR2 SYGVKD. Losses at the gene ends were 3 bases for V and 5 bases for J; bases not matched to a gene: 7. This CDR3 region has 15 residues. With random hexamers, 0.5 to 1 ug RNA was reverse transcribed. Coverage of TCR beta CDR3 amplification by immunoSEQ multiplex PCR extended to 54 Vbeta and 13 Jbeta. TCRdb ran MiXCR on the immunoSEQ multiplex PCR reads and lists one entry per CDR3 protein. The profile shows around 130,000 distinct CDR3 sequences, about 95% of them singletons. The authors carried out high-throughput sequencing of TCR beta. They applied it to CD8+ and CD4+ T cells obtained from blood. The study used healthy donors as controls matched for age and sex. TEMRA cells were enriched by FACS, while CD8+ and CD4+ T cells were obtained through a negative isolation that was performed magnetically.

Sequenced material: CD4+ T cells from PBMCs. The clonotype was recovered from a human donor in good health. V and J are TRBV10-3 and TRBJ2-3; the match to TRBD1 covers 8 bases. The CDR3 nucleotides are TGTGCCATCAGTGATTCAGGGGGCAGCGGAGATACGCAGTATTTT. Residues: CAISDSGGSGDTQYF.